This T cell receptor (beta chain) derives from a study of blood T cells in healthy people across ages. Study results and limitations: No one knew whether donors had CMV, which possibly confounded expanded clonotype changes. PBMCs were not sorted, which prevented a conclusive comparison of naive versus antigen-experienced cells.

A J-beta primer mix and a sample-barcoded 5' primer were used in a second PCR of roughly 6 to 11 cycles. Via MiXCR, TCRdb re-called the 5' RACE reads, giving one row per CDR3 protein. This table has hundreds of thousands of distinct CDR3 sequences, approximately 30% appearing once. Turning to this clonotype: Its antigen remains unidentified. Just one base apart from a much larger clone, this may be a read error.

The sequence was obtained from a woman older than 75 in good health. Sequenced: blood.

CDR3 nucleotide sequence: TGTGCCACCAGTGACCCCGGGACAGGGCGGTACGAGCAGTACTTC. Protein product: CATSDPGTGRYEQYF. The chain combines TRBV24-1 with TRBJ2-7, with 9 positions matching TRBD1. Trimming took 4 bases from V and 4 from J; bases not matched to a gene: 7. Germline V gene sequence: CDR1 KGHDR, CDR2 SFDVKD. The CDR3 covers 15 residues.